The 30 T cell receptor beta chains given below trace back to one sample, sequenced in a study of metastatic and nonmetastatic thyroid tumors (dated by TCRdb to about 2020). Before undergoing thyroid surgery, none of the patients had been given any kind of treatment. The library came from PCR. Sequencing was performed on an Illumina HiSeq 4000. Through fastp at Q25 and MiXCR, TCRdb rebuilt clones from the public reads, retaining in-frame beta chains. For this sample the table gives 45,000 to 65,000 clones, of which more than 20% were detected only once. The ten largest clones represent under 4.5% of the sample. The sample consisted of blood. The receptors derive from a female donor with papillary thyroid cancer or a benign thyroid nodule (not recorded which). Some clones in this sample may be carry-over from other donors' samples.

This clone was found many times. The V gene is TRBV3-1, the J gene TRBJ2-7, with a tentative D call TRBD1 (6 bases). V lost 1 base and J 2 bases, leaving 9 bases between the germline ends. CDR3 length: 14 residues. Germline assignment: CDR1 LGHDT and CDR2 YNNKEL (reference sequence). The CDR3 bases are TGTGCCAGCAGCCAAGGGAGGACAGCCTACGAGCAGTACTTC. Translation gives CASSQGRTAYEQYF.

This clone occurred many times. This rearrangement joins TRBV5-1 to TRBJ1-2; the D is unclear. This CDR3 contains 14 residues. The germline V gene encodes CDR1 SGHRS and CDR2 YFSETQ. The ends were cut back, 0 bases at V and 3 bases at J, with 9 bases in the middle. The CDR3 nucleotides read TGCGCCAGCAGCTTGGGGGGAGGCTACTATGGCTACACCTTC. Translating it yields CASSLGGGYYGYTF.

This clone came up many times. V usage is TRBV11-2 and J usage is TRBJ1-5; D gene unclear. The V and J ends lost 3 bases and 3 bases respectively, with 6 bases between them. The CDR3 has 13 residues. Germline V gives CDR1 SGHAT, CDR2 FQNNGV. CDR3 bases: TGTGCCAGCAGCTTGGGCCCCAATCAGCCCCAGCATTTT. Protein product: CASSLGPNQPQHF.

This clone showed up just a few times. A much larger clone differs by one base, so this may be a read error. The identical CDR3 is also encoded by other nucleotide sequences in the sample. The CDR3 region has the DNA TGTGCCATGGGGACTAGCCGCGAGCAGTACTTC. Encoded protein: CAMGTSREQYF. The chain joins TRBV10-3 to TRBJ2-7; TRBD2 aligns across 9 bases. Trimming cost V 9 bases and J 6 bases; bases outside gene matches: 3. In germline, CDR1 is ENHRY, CDR2 SYGVKD. The CDR3 spans 11 residues.

The V and J genes are TRBV18 and TRBJ2-7, with 12 bases matching TRBD1. V shed 5 bases and J 6 bases; nucleotides not matched to a gene: 11. The germline V gene encodes CDR1 KGHSH and CDR2 LQKENI. This CDR3 is built from 16 residues. The CDR3 protein is CASSTRLGTGGGEQYF. In nucleotides, the CDR3 is TGTGCCAGCTCAACCAGATTAGGGACAGGGGGCGGCGAGCAGTACTTC.

This clone was detected many times. CDR3 bases: TGCGCCAGCAGCTTGGCCGCCAGGGGGCCAAGCGAGCAGTACTTC. Translating it yields CASSLAARGPSEQYF. This chain links TRBV5-1 with TRBJ2-7, with TRBD1 identical over 8 bases. The CDR3 is made up of 15 amino acids. CDR1 is SGHRS and CDR2 is YFSETQ in the germline V gene. V lost 0 bases and J lost 6; bases outside the gene matches: 8.

This clone was found many times. Here the CDR3 DNA reads TGTGCCAGCAGTTTGAGTCGCTATCGCACAGATACGCAGTATTTT. Amino acids: CASSLSRYRTDTQYF. The rearrangement links TRBV12-3 or TRBV12-4 to TRBJ2-3; D not certain. The V and J ends lost 3 bases and 1 base respectively, with 11 bases between them. This CDR3 has 15 amino acids.

This clone was picked up many times. The gene calls are TRBV5-1 and TRBJ2-5; TRBD1 matches 7 bases. There are 14 residues in the CDR3. V lost 3 bases to trimming and J lost 5 bases; unmatched junction nucleotides: 7. CDR1 is SGHRS, CDR2 YFSETQ, per germline. CDR3 coding DNA: TGCGCCAGCAGCTCAGGGGGTTCAGGGGAGACCCAGTACTTC. Translating gives CASSSGGSGETQYF.

This clone was observed once. J is TRBJ1-6 and V is TRBV5-4; D is unresolved. Germline V gene data show CDR1 as SGHNT and CDR2 as YYREEE (reference sequence). Trimming pared 9 bases from V and 0 bases from J, leaving 16 bases between. This CDR3 is 16 amino acids long. CDR3 sequence: CAIQREPSSYNSPLHF. CDR3 bases: TGTGCCATCCAACGGGAGCCTAGCTCCTATAATTCACCCCTCCACTTT.

This clone was observed many times. The chain is built from TRBV4-2 and TRBJ2-5; D possibly corresponds to TRBD2 (6 bases). This CDR3 is 15 amino acids long. The V end lost 4 bases, the J end lost 2 bases, and 14 bases lay between the germline ends. Germline CDR1 and CDR2: LGHNA and YNFKEQ. Written as DNA, the CDR3 is TGTGCCAGCAGCCCCCTTTCCGGGACTCAAGAGACCCAGTACTTC. It specifies CASSPLSGTQETQYF.

This clone was picked up many times. The gene calls are TRBV27 and TRBJ2-1; D ambiguous. The CDR3 consists of 16 residues. The V and J ends lost 2 bases and 0 bases respectively, with 11 bases between them. CDR1 MNHEY and CDR2 SMNVEV come from the germline V gene (reference sequence). The CDR3 is CASSLALSSSYNEQFF. The DNA for the CDR3 is TGTGCCAGCAGTTTAGCGCTCTCGAGCTCCTACAATGAGCAGTTCTTC.

This clone was counted ten times or more. The V call is TRBV3-1, the J call TRBJ1-5; D gene ambiguous. V was trimmed by 3 bases and J by 0 bases, leaving 3 bases between them. This CDR3 has 13 residues. Germline CDR1 and CDR2: LGHDT and YNNKEL (reference sequence). The CDR3 reads CASSQYSNQPQHF. The CDR3 bases are TGTGCCAGCAGCCAGTATAGCAATCAGCCCCAGCATTTT.

This clone was seen a few times. This chain uses TRBV5-1 with TRBJ2-1; 13 bases align to TRBD2. The CDR3 contains 17 residues. Per the germline V gene, CDR1 is SGHRS and CDR2 is YFSETQ. Germline trimming cut 3 bases from V and 0 bases from J; bases unmatched to any gene: 3. Here the CDR3 DNA reads TGCGCCAGCAGCTGGACTAGCGGGAGTCCCTCCTACAATGAGCAGTTCTTC. It specifies CASSWTSGSPSYNEQFF.

V gene TRBV15 combines with J gene TRBJ1-5; D unresolved. The CDR3 has 12 residues. The V gene's germline CDR1 is LNHNV and CDR2 YYDKDF (reference sequence). Trimming pared 6 bases from V and 8 bases from J, leaving 11 bases between. The CDR3 sequence is CATRHGDEPQHF. CDR3 DNA sequence: TGTGCCACCAGACACGGCGATGAGCCCCAGCATTTT.

This clone showed up just a few times. The junction departs from the called germline gene at one end, perhaps through a read error. This chain connects TRBV28 to TRBJ2-7; possibly TRBD1 or TRBD2 for D (5 bases each). This CDR3 is 13 amino acids long. The germline gives CDR1 MDHEN, CDR2 SYDVKM. In DNA form, the CDR3 reads TGTGCCAGCAGAGGAAAACTCCTGGACATGGGGGACTTC. This encodes CASRGKLLDMGDF.

Many counts were recorded for this clone. This chain joins TRBV9 and TRBJ1-1, with D hard to call. CDR3 length: 15 amino acids. The V and J ends lost 4 bases and 3 bases respectively, with 16 bases between them. Germline V gene lookup returns CDR1 SGDLS and CDR2 YYNGEE. The CDR3 here is CASSPRPGMYTEAFF. The CDR3 DNA is TGTGCCAGCAGCCCCCGGCCGGGGATGTACACTGAAGCTTTCTTT.

This clone was observed many times. The V gene is TRBV20-1, the J gene TRBJ2-7; TRBD2 might be the D (5 bases). There are 13 residues in the CDR3. The V gene lost 4 bases and the J gene lost 3 bases, with 13 bases spanning the gap. CDR1 is DFQATT, CDR2 SNEGSKA, per germline (reference sequence). CDR3 amino acids: CSAKWTRVYEQYF. The CDR3, as DNA: TGCAGTGCTAAATGGACGCGGGTCTACGAGCAGTACTTC.

This clone was recorded many times. This chain connects TRBV18 to TRBJ1-3, with D possibly being TRBD1 (5 bases). The ends were cut back, 2 bases at V and 4 bases at J, with 9 bases in the middle. The CDR3 spans 14 residues. In germline, CDR1 is KGHSH, CDR2 LQKENI. CDR3 nucleotide sequence: TGTGCCAGCTCACCAGGGGCGACAGGAAACACCATATATTTT. Protein product: CASSPGATGNTIYF.

This clone was observed many times. The chain joins TRBV20-1 to TRBJ1-1; D ambiguous. The ends were cut back, 2 bases at V and 3 bases at J, with 7 bases in the middle. The V gene's germline CDR1 is DFQATT and CDR2 SNEGSKA (reference sequence). The CDR3 spans 12 residues. The CDR3 loop is CSARRRDTEAFF. The CDR3 DNA reads TGCAGTGCTAGACGGAGAGACACTGAAGCTTTCTTT.

Regarding this clone: A much bigger clone sits one base away, suggesting this may be a read error. This sequence joins TRBV5-1 and TRBJ2-3; D possibly matches TRBD1 or TRBD2 (7 bases each). The CDR3 totals 17 residues. Trimming shortened V by 4 bases and J by 3 bases, and 21 bases separated the two germline ends. Germline V gives CDR1 SGHRS, CDR2 YFSETQ. CDR3 region: CASSTGQLAVFTDTQYF. CDR3 DNA: TGCGCCAGCAGCACGGGACAGCTAGCGGTATTTACAGATACGCAGTATTTT.

This clone was counted ten times or more. CDR3 in DNA: TGTGCCAGCCGGCTAGCGTCAGATACGCAGTATTTT. Protein product: CASRLASDTQYF. The genes are TRBV18 and TRBJ2-3; a possible D gene is TRBD2 (6 bases). Germline V gene sequence: CDR1 KGHSH, CDR2 LQKENI. The CDR3 is made up of 12 amino acids. Between the trimmed V and J ends, which lost 8 bases and 4 bases, there was a span of 10 bases.

This clone was observed at least ten times. The J gene is TRBJ1-1, the V gene TRBV12-3 or TRBV12-4, with D uncertain. The CDR3 length is 11 residues. The V end lost 6 bases, the J end lost 3 bases, and 5 bases lay between the germline ends. The CDR3 bases are TGTGCCAGCAGGGTGGACACTGAAGCTTTCTTT. This translates into CASRVDTEAFF.

This clone was seen ten or more times. V gene TRBV4-1 combines with J gene TRBJ2-7; D unclear. Germline V gene sequence: CDR1 MGHRA, CDR2 YSYEKL. The CDR3 totals 12 residues. With 0 bases removed from V and 12 bases from J, the gap between germline ends came to 12 bases. The CDR3 spells CASSQDGLHPYF. In DNA form, the CDR3 reads TGCGCCAGCAGCCAAGATGGTTTGCATCCGTACTTC.

This clone was counted ten times or more. This chain connects TRBV5-1 to TRBJ2-5; D might be TRBD1 (6 bases). Germline V gene sequence: CDR1 SGHRS, CDR2 YFSETQ. The CDR3 has 12 amino acids. Trimming removed 3 bases at V and 7 bases at J, with 10 bases between. CDR3 residues: CASSYRGGTQYF. The CDR3 bases are TGCGCCAGCAGCTACAGAGGGGGGACCCAGTACTTC.

This clone was detected ten times or more. The DNA of the CDR3 is TGTGCCAGCAGCTTCATTACAGCTAATGAAAAACTGTTTTTT. It is translated as CASSFITANEKLFF. The chain links TRBV7-9 to TRBJ1-4; D gene unclear. Deletions cut 3 bases from V and 3 bases from J, with 8 bases between. CDR1 is SEHNR and CDR2 is FQNEAQ in the germline V gene (reference sequence). This CDR3 spans 14 amino acids.

A note on this clone: Germline and junction disagree at one end, which may indicate a read error. J is TRBJ1-4 and V is TRBV30; a possible D gene is TRBD1 (6 bases). The CDR3 is made up of 14 amino acids. Germline lookup yields CDR1 GTSNPN and CDR2 SVGIG (reference sequence). The CDR3 nucleotides read TGTGCCTGGAGAGTAGGGGACACCAATGAAATACTGTTTTTT. It encodes CAWRVGDTNEILFF.

Notes on this clone: One end of the junction does not line up with germline, which may come from a read error. The chain recombines TRBV19 with TRBJ1-1, with a weak D call TRBD1 (5 bases). The CDR3 extends over 15 amino acids. Germline V gene lookup returns CDR1 LNHDA and CDR2 SQIVND (reference sequence). The CDR3 reads CASSIGTSLNTDAFF. The CDR3 region has the DNA TGTGCCAGTAGTATAGGGACATCCCTGAACACTGATGCTTTCTTT.

This clone has ten or more counts. A single base separates this from a much larger clone, so it may be a read error. This rearrangement joins TRBV20-1 to TRBJ1-5; TRBD1 is a possible D gene (6 bases). This CDR3 has 13 amino acids. Germline V lookup: CDR1 DFQATT, CDR2 SNEGSKA (reference sequence). The CDR3 spells CCAAGQLNQPQHF. The CDR3 DNA reads as TGCTGTGCGGCCGGACAGCTTAATCAGCCCCAGCATTTT.

Details on this clone: One end of the junction fails to match germline, which may point to a read error. The V call is TRBV11-2, the J call TRBJ2-1; D unclear. CDR1 and CDR2 from the germline V gene are SGHAT and FQNNGV. This CDR3 has 13 residues. In DNA form, the CDR3 reads TGTGACAGCAGCCTTAGGCAGAGGAATGAGCTGTTCTTC. Residues: CDSSLRQRNELFF.

This clone was recorded at least ten times. The genes are TRBV15 and TRBJ1-1; D not resolved. Trimming took 8 bases from V and 0 from J, leaving 10 bases between them. In germline, CDR1 is LNHNV, CDR2 YYDKDF (reference sequence). The CDR3 is 13 residues long. In DNA form, the CDR3 reads TGTGCCACCGGTTCGGTTTTGAACACTGAAGCTTTCTTT. Translating it yields CATGSVLNTEAFF.